This T cell receptor beta chain was retrieved from a study of glioma-infiltrating T cells. As for the study in general: Target coverage was roughly 4- to 10-fold for 950,000 to 1,000,000 blood T cells. Whole-study results and caveats: Gliomas, especially low-grade, showed above-expected tissue-blood divergence; non-neoplastic patients showed below. Patients with low tissue-blood divergence carried a signature set of shared blood CDR3 motifs.

With regard to this clonotype: Its target is unknown.

Using RNA template, CDR3s of TCR alpha and beta were amplified with iRepertoire arm-PCR. For one-step reverse transcription and amplification, 100-400 ng of tissue mRNA or PBMC total RNA was used. From the multiplex PCR reads, TCRdb called clonotypes with MiXCR, one entry per CDR3 protein. The sample lists fewer than 500,000 distinct CDR3 sequences; less than 50% were seen once. The CDR3 loop spans 14 amino acids. Germline loops: CDR1 SGHTA, CDR2 FQGNSA. Trimming left V 1 base short and J 8 bases short, with 11 bases between. Sequencing was performed on glioma tissue, nonneoplastic brain tissue, or PBMCs (not recorded which). The TCR originated in a human donor with low-grade glioma or glioblastoma, undergoing nonglioma brain surgery, or in good health (not recorded which). The genes are TRBV7-2 and TRBJ1-4, with a weak D call TRBD1 (6 bases). The CDR3 protein is CASSLGGGGEKLFF. CDR3 nucleotide sequence: TGTGCCAGCAGCTTAGGAGGTGGGGGCGAAAAACTGTTTTTT.